This is a list of T cell receptor beta chains from one sample in a study of cytomegalovirus exposure and HLA in healthy donors. The method was immunoSEQ multiplex PCR; TCRdb's version includes in-frame clones alone and lacks a portion of them. The sample carries 100,000 to 120,000 clones, more than 75% recorded once. Sequenced input: PBMCs. The receptors were gathered from a man aged 40-55 years in good health and CMV-seronegative. The CDR3 runs from the conserved cysteine through the conserved F or W. The order of the fields is clone size, V gene, J gene, D gene, CDR3 DNA, CDR3 protein. The D gene is left open where the match is weak. Clone size is given for some rows only: seen once, a few or many times, or a class if the clone is expanded.

-	TRBV5-1	TRBJ2-5	TRBD2	TGCGCCAGCAGCTGCGGGGCGGGGGGGCAAGAGACCCAGTACTTC	CASSCGAGGQETQYF
once	TRBV6-1	TRBJ1-2	-	TGTGCCAGCAGGCTAGCTAACTATGGCTACACCTTC	CASRLANYGYTF
-	TRBV11-1	TRBJ1-1	-	TGTGCCAGCAGCTTCGAGGGTGGGAGGACTGAAGCTTTCTTT	CASSFEGGRTEAFF
-	TRBV4-3	TRBJ1-5	-	TGCGCCAGCAGCCAAGATGGCAGGGGAAATCAGCCCCAGCATTTT	CASSQDGRGNQPQHF
-	TRBV5-6	TRBJ1-1	TRBD1	TGTGCCAGCGGGGGACAGGGCGGGAACACTGAAGCTTTCTTT	CASGGQGGNTEAFF
-	TRBV2	TRBJ2-5	TRBD1	TGTGCCAGCAGTTTGGTGGGACAGGGTATGCGGGAGACCCAGTACTTC	CASSLVGQGMRETQYF
-	TRBV28	TRBJ1-4	-	TGTGCCAGCGGTCCTAGTCGCAGCCTTAATGAAAAACTGTTTTTT	CASGPSRSLNEKLFF
-	TRBV6-1	TRBJ1-6	-	TGTGCCAGCAGTGAACCCGGGAGGGGGTCCGGGAGTAATTCACCCCTCCACTTT	CASSEPGRGSGSNSPLHF
-	TRBV27	TRBJ1-1	TRBD1	TGTGCCAGCAGTAGACCCGGGACAGGGGGAACTGAAGCTTTCTTT	CASSRPGTGGTEAFF
-	TRBV7-8	TRBJ2-7	TRBD1	TGTGCCAGCAGCTTGGGACAGGGGTTCCACGAGCAGTACTTC	CASSLGQGFHEQYF
-	TRBV18	TRBJ2-7	TRBD1	TGTGCCAGCTCACCCACTCTCGGACAGGAGAGTTACGAGCAGTACTTC	CASSPTLGQESYEQYF
-	TRBV10-1	TRBJ2-5	-	TGCGCCAGGCGGATTTGTAGCTCGTCAGAGACCCAGTACTTC	CARRICSSSETQYF
-	TRBV5-6	TRBJ2-7	-	TGTGCCAGCAGCTGGACAGACAGCTCCTACGAGCAGTACTTC	CASSWTDSSYEQYF
-	TRBV9	TRBJ2-1	TRBD1	TGTGCCAGCAGCGTAGAGAGGACAGGGAGACGCAATGAGCAGTTCTTC	CASSVERTGRRNEQFF
-	TRBV5-1	TRBJ2-6	TRBD1	TGCGCCAGCAGCTACCGGACAGGCGAGGGAATCTCTGGGGCCAACGTCCTGACTTTC	CASSYRTGEGISGANVLTF
few	TRBV4-1	TRBJ2-2	-	TGCGCCAGCAGCCATAAAACAGCTAACACCGGGGAGCTGTTTTTT	CASSHKTANTGELFF
once	TRBV15	TRBJ2-2	TRBD1	TGTGCCACCAGCCGGGGGACAGGGGGGACCGGGGAGCTGTTTTTT	CATSRGTGGTGELFF
-	TRBV4-2	TRBJ2-7	-	TGTGCCAGCAGCCAGCCTGACTTGGGCTACGAGCAGTACTTC	CASSQPDLGYEQYF
few	TRBV19	TRBJ2-1	-	TGTGCCAGTAGTATCCACAGGGATTATGAGCAGTTCTTC	CASSIHRDYEQFF
-	TRBV7-9	TRBJ2-5	-	TGTGCCAGCAGCCCATCCAACGGGGCCCAGTACTTC	CASSPSNGAQYF
few	TRBV28	TRBJ1-5	TRBD1	TGTGCCAGCAGCGATCTGGACAGGCAGTATGTCAGCAATCAGCCCCAGCATTTT	CASSDLDRQYVSNQPQHF
-	TRBV28	TRBJ1-5	TRBD1	TGTGCCAGCAGTCGGGACAGTATCAATCAGCCCCAGCATTTT	CASSRDSINQPQHF
once	TRBV20-1	TRBJ1-1	-	TGCAGTGCTAGGCTAGTTTCCGCTTTCTTT	CSARLVSAFF
-	TRBV6-5	TRBJ2-4	-	TGTGCCAGCAGTTACTCGGCTAGTTCGGCCAAAAACATTCAGTACTTC	CASSYSASSAKNIQYF
-	TRBV28	TRBJ2-7	-	TGTGCCAGCAGTGTTCCCTCTATTGACAGCTCCTACGAGCAGTACTTC	CASSVPSIDSSYEQYF
-	TRBV9	TRBJ1-2	TRBD1	TGTGCCAGCAGCGTAGCTAGTTCTCCGGGACAGTATGGCTACACCTTC	CASSVASSPGQYGYTF
-	TRBV2	TRBJ1-1	-	TGTGCCAGCAGCCTGAACTGGTTTGAAGCTTTCTTT	CASSLNWFEAFF
-	TRBV6-5	TRBJ1-5	TRBD1	TGTGCCAGCAGTTACTCGACCACAGGGGGGAATCAGCCCCAGCATTTT	CASSYSTTGGNQPQHF
-	TRBV5-4	TRBJ2-3	TRBD2	TGTGCCAGCAGCTTGGGAGCCAGCGGGGGCACAGATACGCAGTATTTT	CASSLGASGGTDTQYF
-	TRBV27	TRBJ2-7	TRBD1	TGTGCCAGCAGTTCTCGGGACAGGGTCACCTACGAGCAGTACTTC	CASSSRDRVTYEQYF
-	TRBV6-6	TRBJ2-2	TRBD1	TGTGCCAGCAGACTAACAGGGGACACCGGGGAGCTGTTTTTT	CASRLTGDTGELFF
-	TRBV6-1	TRBJ1-2	-	TGTGCCAGCAGTGAAGAGGGGGGGCGGATGAACTATGGCTACACCTTC	CASSEEGGRMNYGYTF
-	TRBV5-1	TRBJ1-2	-	TGCGCCAGCAGCTTGGACGGGGGGGACTATGGCTACACCTTC	CASSLDGGDYGYTF
once	TRBV5-4	TRBJ2-3	-	TGTGCCAGCAGCCCCCCAGGTCGGGGATCCACAGATACGCAGTATTTT	CASSPPGRGSTDTQYF